Each of the 19 T cell receptor beta chains below was sequenced from the same sample in a study of blood T cell repertoires in COVID-19. The protocol was immunoSEQ multiplex PCR, while the TCRdb copy is restricted to in-frame clones and leaves out a portion. Among approximately 100,000 clones listed, about 64% were seen once. The specimen was peripheral blood. The receptors shown here come from a human donor with acute or convalescent COVID-19. The donor label of this sample is uncertain.

The rearrangement uses TRBV7-9 and TRBJ2-5, with D perhaps TRBD1 (6 bases). V was clipped by 5 bases and J by 1 base, with 11 bases between them. Germline CDR1 reads SEHNR; CDR2 reads FQNEAQ (reference sequence). The CDR3 covers 14 residues. The CDR3 protein is CASSQLGAQETQYF. In DNA form, the CDR3 reads TGTGCCAGCAGCCAACTGGGGGCCCAAGAGACCCAGTACTTC. Combining the CDR3 with reference TRBV7-9 and TRBJ2-5 gives the whole variable domain DTGVSQNPRHKITKRGQNVTFRCDPISEHNRLYWYRQTLGQGPEFLTYFQNEAQLEKSRLLSDRFSAERPKGSFSTLEIQRTEQGDSAMYLCASSQLGAQETQYFGPGTRLLVL.

The V gene is TRBV7-6, the J gene TRBJ2-7; D is possibly TRBD2 (6 bases). CDR1 is SGHVS, CDR2 FNYEAQ, per germline. The V gene lost 1 base and the J gene lost 3 bases, with 19 bases spanning the gap. This CDR3 is built from 17 residues. This CDR3 reads CASSLDLHPMEGYEQYF. In nucleotides, the CDR3 is TGTGCCAGCAGCTTAGATCTGCACCCTATGGAGGGCTACGAGCAGTACTTC.

The rearrangement uses TRBV2 and TRBJ1-2; TRBD1 is a possible D gene (6 bases). Germline-derived CDR1 and CDR2 are SNHLY and FYNNEI. The CDR3 consists of 11 residues. V was cut by 8 bases and J by 6 bases, with 10 bases left in between. The CDR3 region has the DNA TGTGCCAGCGCCAGGGGAGATGGCTACACCTTC. The encoded protein is CASARGDGYTF.

V usage is TRBV5-1 and J usage is TRBJ1-6; D is unclear. The germline CDR1 and CDR2 sequences are SGHRS and YFSETQ. The length of the CDR3 is 16 residues. Trimming stripped 2 bases from V and 5 bases from J, with 14 bases between. The CDR3 region has the DNA TGCGCCAGCAGCTTTGCGGGGAATATCCATAATTCACCCCTCCACTTT. Its translation: CASSFAGNIHNSPLHF.

This chain joins TRBV7-3 and TRBJ2-1; 7 bases agree with TRBD2. From germline, CDR1 is SGHTA and CDR2 FQGTGA. Losses at the gene ends were 5 bases for V and 4 bases for J; bases not matched to a gene: 8. This CDR3 spans 15 amino acids. CDR3 coding DNA: TGTGCCAGCAGCATGACGGGGACTACTTACAATGAGCAGTTCTTC. The encoded protein is CASSMTGTTYNEQFF.

This sequence joins TRBV24-1 and TRBJ1-2, with TRBD1 matching 8 bases. With 3 bases clipped from V and 4 bases from J, the junction kept 3 bases outside the gene matches. This CDR3 is built from 14 residues. CDR1 and CDR2 (germline): KGHDR, SFDVKD. As DNA, the CDR3 is TGTGCCACCAGTGATCCCGGGACAGGCTATGGCTACACCTTC. Protein: CATSDPGTGYGYTF.

The sample holds a few counts of this clone. J is TRBJ2-1 and V is TRBV27; 10 bases map to TRBD1. The CDR3 runs 15 residues. CDR1 and CDR2 from the germline V gene are MNHEY and SMNVEV (reference sequence). Unmatched junction bases numbered 6, after V lost 1 base and J lost 9 bases. Here the CDR3 DNA reads TGTGCCAGCAGTTTATGGACAGGGGGGGGAGGTGAGCAGTTCTTC. Amino acid sequence: CASSLWTGGGGEQFF.

This sequence joins TRBV11-2 and TRBJ1-2; TRBD1 matches at 8 bases. The CDR3 sequence is 14 residues long. Germline CDR1 and CDR2: SGHAT and FQNNGV. Trimming at V came to 1 base and at J to 4 bases, leaving 2 bases not matched to a gene. The CDR3 sequence is CASSLGTGTYGYTF. CDR3 bases: TGTGCCAGCAGCTTAGGGACAGGGACCTATGGCTACACCTTC.

The chain joins TRBV7-8 to TRBJ2-7; 7 bases are shared with TRBD1. The CDR3 extends over 14 amino acids. Trimming cost V 5 bases and J 9 bases; bases outside gene matches: 13. Germline V gene data show CDR1 as SGHVS and CDR2 as FQNEAQ. Written as DNA, the CDR3 is TGTGCCAGCAGCCCAACGACCCCGGGACAGTCGCAGTACTTC. It specifies CASSPTTPGQSQYF.

There are a few counts of this clone. The rearrangement links TRBV29-1 to TRBJ1-2, with 8 bases aligning to TRBD1. V lost 2 bases to trimming and J lost 7 bases; unmatched junction nucleotides: 6. This CDR3 spans 13 amino acids. Looked up from germline, CDR1 is SQVTM and CDR2 is ANQGSEA. CDR3 region: CSVEQGASRGYTF. CDR3 DNA sequence: TGCAGCGTTGAACAGGGGGCCTCTCGTGGCTACACCTTC.

The rearrangement uses TRBV2 and TRBJ2-7, with D tentatively TRBD1 (6 bases). CDR1 and CDR2 from the germline V gene are SNHLY and FYNNEI. V was trimmed by 5 bases and J by 12 bases, leaving 14 bases between them. The CDR3 has 11 residues. The CDR3: CASSRPGHLYV. CDR3 in DNA: TGTGCCAGCAGTCGACCGGGACACTTGTACGTC.

The genes are TRBV3-1 (or the pseudogene TRBV3-2) and TRBJ1-6; the D is unclear. Trimming left V 1 base short and J 1 base short, with 8 bases between. The CDR3 runs to 16 residues. Germline assignment: CDR1 LGHDT and CDR2 YNNKEL (reference sequence). In DNA, the CDR3 is TGTGCCAGCAGCCAAGTTCCCCTTTCCTATAATTCACCCCTCCACTTT. This sequence encodes CASSQVPLSYNSPLHF.

The chain links TRBV6-5 to TRBJ2-7; D call uncertain. Looked up from germline, CDR1 is MNHEY and CDR2 is SVGAGI. The germline V and J ends were trimmed by 5 bases and 2 bases, with 13 bases remaining between them. This CDR3 region has 14 residues. The CDR3 DNA reads TGTGCCAGCAGTACCCGCCAGGAAGCCTACGAGCAGTACGTC. Protein product: CASSTRQEAYEQYV.

J is TRBJ2-2 and V is TRBV11-3; the match to TRBD1 covers 10 bases. The junction had 4 bases not matched to a gene; V was cut back by 5 bases and J by 1 base. Germline-derived CDR1 and CDR2 are SGHNT and YENEEA. The CDR3 contains 16 residues. The CDR3 nucleotides are TGTGCCAGCAGCCCTTGGACAGGGGGGAACACCGGGGAGCTGTTTTTT. Amino acids: CASSPWTGGNTGELFF.

This rearrangement joins TRBV6-5 to TRBJ2-5, with 11 bases identical to TRBD2. Germline-derived CDR1 and CDR2 are MNHEY and SVGAGI. This CDR3 comprises 14 residues. After removal of 8 bases from V and 3 bases from J, the junction contained 5 bases not matched to a gene. CDR3 loop: CASSPTSGEETQYF. CDR3 DNA sequence: TGTGCCAGCTCGCCGACTAGCGGGGAAGAGACCCAGTACTTC.

The table lists this clone with a few counts. The chain has TRBV7-9 and TRBJ2-1; maybe TRBD2 (5 bases). CDR1 is SEHNR, CDR2 FQNEAQ, per germline (reference sequence). V was pared by 5 bases and J by 9 bases, with 17 bases between. This CDR3 is built from 14 residues. The CDR3 DNA follows: TGTGCCAGCAGCCAGAAGACACCGGCGGGTGAGCAGTTCTTC. As protein: CASSQKTPAGEQFF.

The chain has TRBV19 and TRBJ2-2; no reliable D call. CDR3 size: 16 residues. Looked up from germline, CDR1 is LNHDA and CDR2 is SQIVND (reference sequence). The ends were cut back, 10 bases at V and 5 bases at J, with 23 bases in the middle. The CDR3 is CATRKNRFTVTGELFF. CDR3 nucleotide sequence: TGTGCCACCCGCAAGAATAGATTTACCGTGACCGGGGAGCTGTTTTTT.

V is TRBV7-8 and J is TRBJ2-5; possible D gene TRBD1, 6 bases. The CDR3 has 12 amino acids. V lost 6 bases to trimming and J lost 4 bases, with 9 bases between them. CDR1 SGHVS and CDR2 FQNEAQ come from the germline V gene. The CDR3 nucleotides read TGTGCCAGCAGTCGCAGGGGAGAGACCCAGTACTTC. It is translated as CASSRRGETQYF.

The chain joins TRBV10-2 to TRBJ2-3; TRBD1 is a possible D gene (7 bases). Germline loops: CDR1 WSHSY, CDR2 SAAADI. This CDR3 region has 15 residues. V was shortened by 8 bases and J by 6 bases, with 21 bases between the two germline ends. CDR3 region: CASAEGGRGSDTQYF. Here the CDR3 DNA reads TGCGCCAGCGCCGAGGGGGGCAGGGGGTCGGATACGCAGTATTTT.